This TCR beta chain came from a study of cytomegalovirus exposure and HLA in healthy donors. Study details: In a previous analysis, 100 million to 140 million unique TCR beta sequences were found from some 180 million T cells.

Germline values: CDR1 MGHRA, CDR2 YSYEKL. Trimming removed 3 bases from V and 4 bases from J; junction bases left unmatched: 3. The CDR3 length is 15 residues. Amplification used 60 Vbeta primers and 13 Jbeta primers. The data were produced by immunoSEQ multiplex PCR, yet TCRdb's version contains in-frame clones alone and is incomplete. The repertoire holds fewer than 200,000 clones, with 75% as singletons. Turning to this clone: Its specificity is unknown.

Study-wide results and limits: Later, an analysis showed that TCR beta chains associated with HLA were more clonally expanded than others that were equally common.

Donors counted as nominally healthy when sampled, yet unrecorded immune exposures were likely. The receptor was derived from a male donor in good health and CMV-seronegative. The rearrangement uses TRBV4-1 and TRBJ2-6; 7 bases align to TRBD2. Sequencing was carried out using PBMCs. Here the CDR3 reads CASSQGGTGANVLTF. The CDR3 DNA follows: TGCGCCAGCAGCCAGGGGGGGACCGGGGCCAACGTCCTGACTTTC.